This TCR beta chain was found in a study of T cells after yellow fever vaccination. Universal primer sites and UMIs were introduced during 5'RACE template-switching synthesis of TCR cDNA. TCRdb re-analysed the 5' RACE reads in MiXCR, keeping a single row per CDR3 protein. In the table there are about 260,000 distinct CDR3 sequences, under 15% of which are singletons. There are 15 residues in the CDR3. Looked up from germline, CDR1 is MNHEY and CDR2 is SVGEGT. Losses at the gene ends were 6 bases for V and 7 bases for J; bases not matched to a gene: 9. This receptor was obtained from a man younger than 45 who received the YFV17D yellow fever vaccine. The sequenced sample was CD4+ T cells sorted from PBMCs, obtained 45 days after the yellow fever booster vaccination. The rearrangement joins TRBV6-2 or TRBV6-3 to TRBJ2-2; 9 bases align to TRBD1. Here the CDR3 DNA reads TGTGCCAGCAGCGGGGGGACAGGGCGTAACGGGGAGCTGTTTTTT. Amino acid sequence: CASSGGTGRNGELFF.